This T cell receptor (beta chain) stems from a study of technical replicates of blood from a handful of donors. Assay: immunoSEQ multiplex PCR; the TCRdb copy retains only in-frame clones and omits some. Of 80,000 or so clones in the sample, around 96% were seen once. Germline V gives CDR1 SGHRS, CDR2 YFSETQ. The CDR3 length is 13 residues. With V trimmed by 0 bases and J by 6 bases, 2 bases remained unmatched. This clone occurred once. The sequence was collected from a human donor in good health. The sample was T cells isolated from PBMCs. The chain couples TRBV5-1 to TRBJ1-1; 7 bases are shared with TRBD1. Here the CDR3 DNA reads TGCGCCAGCAGCTTGGGACAGGGTGCTGAAGCTTTCTTT. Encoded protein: CASSLGQGAEAFF.